The T cell receptor beta chain under discussion was sequenced for a study of blood T cell repertoires in COVID-19. Study summary: Sources were T cells, B-cell-depleted T cells, or PBMCs; the material itself was cDNA or gDNA.

Measured with immunoSEQ multiplex PCR; TCRdb has only the in-frame clones, and not every one. This table holds tens of thousands of clones, 75% to 90% found once. This clone was observed a few times. The receptor was isolated from a human donor in a cohort sampled during active COVID-19. The sequenced sample consisted of peripheral blood.

CDR3 DNA sequence: TGTGCCAGCAGCCCCGGGGGGCCAAAAAACCCTTACGAGCAGTACTTC. Residues: CASSPGGPKNPYEQYF. This chain links TRBV7-9 with TRBJ2-7, with D possibly TRBD2 on 7 matching bases. Trimming cost V 5 bases and J 4 bases, with 21 bases left between them. The CDR3 runs 16 residues. The V gene's germline CDR1 is SEHNR and CDR2 FQNEAQ (reference sequence).